This T cell receptor beta chain came from a study of T cells after yellow fever vaccination. CDR1 is SGHRS, CDR2 YFSETQ, per germline. V lost 3 bases and J 7 bases, leaving 14 bases between the germline ends. This CDR3 has 14 amino acids. 5'RACE template switching produced TCR cDNA carrying a universal primer site and UMIs. TCRdb reprocessed the 5' RACE reads via MiXCR and lists one record per CDR3 protein. The sample holds about 500,000 distinct CDR3 sequences; about 17% are singletons and the top ten take 15% to 20%. Study-level results: A large majority of primary-vaccination clones showed up again after the booster (about 97% CD4, about 87% CD8).

This clonotype has just a few counts. No antigen is known for it. The source of this sequence is a man younger than 30 who received the YFV17D yellow fever vaccine. The chain uses TRBV5-1 and TRBJ2-1; weak D call: TRBD1 (6 bases). The material was PBMCs, obtained 5 to 6 days after the first yellow fever vaccination. The CDR3 DNA reads TGCGCCAGCAGCTGGCGGACAGCACCTAATGAGCAGTTCTTC. As protein: CASSWRTAPNEQFF.